The next 3 T cell receptor beta chains were all read from a single sample in a study of blood T cell repertoires in COVID-19. TCRdb's copy holds only in-frame clones and misses some; the assay was immunoSEQ multiplex PCR. The sample has approximately 200,000 clones, roughly 88% seen once. The sample was peripheral blood. All receptors derive from a man in his 60s with acute or convalescent COVID-19.

CDR3 amino acids: CASRQTEYSPLHF. CDR3 nucleotides: TGTGCCAGCAGGCAGACAGAGTATTCACCCCTCCACTTT. This sequence joins TRBV9 and TRBJ1-6; maybe TRBD1 (5 bases). CDR1 is SGDLS, CDR2 YYNGEE, per germline. This CDR3 has 13 amino acids. Trimming pared 5 bases from V and 8 bases from J, leaving 11 bases between.

This chain uses TRBV27 with TRBJ2-1; weak D call: TRBD1 (5 bases). Deletions cut 3 bases from V and 2 bases from J, with 11 bases between. This CDR3 region has 15 residues. Germline V gene lookup returns CDR1 MNHEY and CDR2 SMNVEV (reference sequence). The CDR3 region is CASSFAGITYNEQFF. DNA for the CDR3: TGTGCCAGCAGTTTCGCAGGGATCACCTACAATGAGCAGTTCTTC.

The rearrangement joins TRBV27 to TRBJ1-1, with 8 bases fitting TRBD1. This CDR3 region has 15 residues. The germline CDR1 and CDR2 sequences are MNHEY and SMNVEV (reference sequence). V gave up 1 base and J gave up 8 bases; unmatched junction bases: 9. CDR3 in amino acids: CASSLFAVAGGEAFF. CDR3 in DNA: TGTGCCAGCAGTTTATTCGCTGTGGCAGGGGGCGAAGCTTTCTTT.